This TCR beta chain was captured by sequencing in a study of T cells in pancreatic ductal adenocarcinoma. Notes on this clone: Its target is unknown.

General study findings and limits: Mean clonality was approximately 0.11 in tumors and roughly 0.068 in blood, not significantly different. Tumors hold more CD45RO+ effector T cells, which may bias toward lower diversity. Unique clonotypes were 7.5 to 8.5-fold more numerous in blood than in tumor.

The selected patients with pancreatic ductal adenocarcinoma had surgery but no neoadjuvant therapy. Here immunoSEQ multiplex PCR was the method, and the copy in TCRdb shows in-frame clones only, minus some. Counted here are 5,000 or so clones, less than 75% occurring once; the ten biggest clones make up roughly 10%. This CDR3 spans 18 amino acids. V was cut by 7 bases and J by 0 bases, with 22 bases left in between. Germline V gene data show CDR1 as LNHDA and CDR2 as SQIVND (reference sequence). This receptor was identified in a human donor with pancreatic ductal adenocarcinoma. The sequencing input was pancreatic tumor tissue. The V gene is TRBV19, the J gene TRBJ1-5; TRBD1 might be the D (5 bases). The CDR3, as DNA: TGTGCCAGTACCCCACGGGGACTCAACCGGGGTAGCAATCAGCCCCAGCATTTT. It is translated as CASTPRGLNRGSNQPQHF.